The present T cell receptor (beta chain) was sequenced within a study of shared clonotypes between healthy human individuals. Study context: With ages of 18 to 49, the donors were two women and a few men.

Per germline, CDR1 LNHNV and CDR2 YYDKDF (reference sequence). CDR3 size: 15 residues. Unmatched junction bases numbered 4, after V lost 5 bases and J lost 2 bases. About this clone itself: Its antigen is as yet unknown.

Assay used: immunoSEQ multiplex PCR; TCRdb lists only in-frame clones, some missing. The table lists some 2 million clones, around 95% of them singletons. Broader study findings: Across subsets, estimated richness was generally greater for naive than for memory populations.

The sequence was collected from a man aged 18 to 30 in good health. The rearrangement uses TRBV15 and TRBJ2-3; 10 nucleotides match TRBD1. The sequenced sample was naive CD4+ T cells sorted from blood. Documented subset: CD45RA+ positively selected. DNA of the CDR3: TGTGCCACCAGCCGGACAGGGGGACCCACAGATACGCAGTATTTT. The encoded protein is CATSRTGGPTDTQYF. The variable domain in full, with the rest retrieved from reference TRBV15 and TRBJ2-3, is DAMVIQNPRYQVTQFGKPVTLSCSQTLNHNVMYWYQQKSSQAPKLLFHYYDKDFNNEADTPDNFQSRRPNTSFCFLDIRSPGLGDTAMYLCATSRTGGPTDTQYFGPGTRLTVL.